This T cell receptor beta chain was obtained from a study of blood T cell repertoires in COVID-19. The CDR3 has 12 residues. The germline V gene encodes CDR1 SEHNR and CDR2 FQNEAQ (reference sequence). Assay: immunoSEQ multiplex PCR; the TCRdb copy retains only in-frame clones and omits some. Here the sample spans nearly 50,000 clones, roughly 88% being singletons. Worth noting for this clone: Its ends do not fully match the called genes, so a read error is possible.

The sequence derives from a human donor in a cohort sampled during active COVID-19. The chain combines TRBV7-9 with TRBJ2-1; 12 positions match TRBD2. The sample consisted of peripheral blood. DNA for the CDR3: TGCGCGACTAGCGGGAGTGGCAATGAGCAGTTCTTC. It translates to CATSGSGNEQFF.